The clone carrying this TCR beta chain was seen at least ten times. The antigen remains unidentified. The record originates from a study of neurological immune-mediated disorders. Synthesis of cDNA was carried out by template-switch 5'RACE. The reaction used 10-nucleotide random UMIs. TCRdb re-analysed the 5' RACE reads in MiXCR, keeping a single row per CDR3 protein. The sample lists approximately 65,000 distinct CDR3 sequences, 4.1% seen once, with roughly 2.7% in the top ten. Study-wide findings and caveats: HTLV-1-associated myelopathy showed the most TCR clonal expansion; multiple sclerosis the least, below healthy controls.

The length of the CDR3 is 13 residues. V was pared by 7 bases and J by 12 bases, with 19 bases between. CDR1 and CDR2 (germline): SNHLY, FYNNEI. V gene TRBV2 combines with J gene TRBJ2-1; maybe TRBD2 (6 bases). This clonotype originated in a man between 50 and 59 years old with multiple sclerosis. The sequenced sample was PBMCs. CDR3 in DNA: TGTGCCAGCACTTTCGGGCTAGCGAGCTGGCAGTTCTTC. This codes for CASTFGLASWQFF.